This T cell receptor beta chain was recovered during a study of shared clonotypes between healthy human individuals. V was cut by 1 base and J by 2 bases, with 8 bases left in between. The CDR3 length is 13 residues. Germline CDR1 reads GTSNPN; CDR2 reads SVGIG (reference sequence). Libraries were prepared by immunoSEQ multiplex PCR; TCRdb keeps only in-frame clonotypes and omits some of them. Found here are 2 million to 2.5 million clones, 85% to 95% of them singletons; the top ten hold 0.3% to 0.4%. The receptor's source is a man aged 18 to 29 in good health. Some clones in this sample may be carry-over from other donors' samples. The source material was naive CD4+ T cells from PBMCs. The subset is: CD45RA+ positively selected. The rearrangement uses TRBV30 and TRBJ1-2; D unresolved. CDR3 loop: CAWSGAGNYGYTF. The DNA of the CDR3 is TGTGCCTGGAGTGGAGCAGGAAACTATGGCTACACCTTC.